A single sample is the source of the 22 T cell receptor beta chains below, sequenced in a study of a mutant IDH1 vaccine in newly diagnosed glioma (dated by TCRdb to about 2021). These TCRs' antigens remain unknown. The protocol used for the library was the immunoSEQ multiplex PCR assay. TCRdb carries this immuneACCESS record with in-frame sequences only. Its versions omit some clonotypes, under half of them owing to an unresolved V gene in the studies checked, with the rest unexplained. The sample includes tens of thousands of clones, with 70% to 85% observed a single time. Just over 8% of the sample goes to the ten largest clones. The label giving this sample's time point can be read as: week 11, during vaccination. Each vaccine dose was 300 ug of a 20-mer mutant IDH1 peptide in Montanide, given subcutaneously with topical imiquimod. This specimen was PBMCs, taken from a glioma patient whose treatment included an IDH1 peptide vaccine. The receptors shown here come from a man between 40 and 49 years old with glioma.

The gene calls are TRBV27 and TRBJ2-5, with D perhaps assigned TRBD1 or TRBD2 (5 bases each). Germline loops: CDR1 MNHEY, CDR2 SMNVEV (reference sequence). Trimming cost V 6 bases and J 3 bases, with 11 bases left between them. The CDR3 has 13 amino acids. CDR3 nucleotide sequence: TGTGCCAGCAGGATACTAGGGGAAGAGACCCAGTACTTC. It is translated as CASRILGEETQYF.

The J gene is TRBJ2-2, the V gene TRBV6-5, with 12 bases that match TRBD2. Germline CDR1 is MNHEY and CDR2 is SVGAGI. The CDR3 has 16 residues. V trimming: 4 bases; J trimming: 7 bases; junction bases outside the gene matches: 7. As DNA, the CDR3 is TGTGCCAGCAGTTTCCTAGCGGGAGGGAGGGGCGGGGAGCTGTTTTTT. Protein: CASSFLAGGRGGELFF.

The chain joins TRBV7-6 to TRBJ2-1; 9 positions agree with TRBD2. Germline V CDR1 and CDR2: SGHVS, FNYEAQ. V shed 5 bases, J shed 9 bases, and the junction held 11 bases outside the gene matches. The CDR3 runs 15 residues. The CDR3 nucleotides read TGTGCCAGCAGCCCCGATGTAGCGGGAGTTCGTGAGCAGTTCTTC. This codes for CASSPDVAGVREQFF.

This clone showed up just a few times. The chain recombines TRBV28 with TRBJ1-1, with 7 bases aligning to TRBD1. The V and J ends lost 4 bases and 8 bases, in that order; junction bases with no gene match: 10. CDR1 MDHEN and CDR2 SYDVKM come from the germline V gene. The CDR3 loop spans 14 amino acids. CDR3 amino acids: CASSSPNRGGEAFF. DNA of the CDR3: TGTGCCAGCAGTTCTCCTAACAGGGGAGGAGAAGCTTTCTTT.

CDR3 nucleotide sequence: TGCGCCAGCAGCCCTGGGGGGGAGTCAGACAATGAGCAGTTCTTC. Amino acids: CASSPGGESDNEQFF. This rearrangement joins TRBV10-1 to TRBJ2-1, with 7 bases identical to TRBD2. CDR1 and CDR2 from the germline V gene are WNHNN and SYGVQD (reference sequence). V trimming: 6 bases; J trimming: 5 bases; junction bases outside the gene matches: 10. The CDR3 has 15 residues.

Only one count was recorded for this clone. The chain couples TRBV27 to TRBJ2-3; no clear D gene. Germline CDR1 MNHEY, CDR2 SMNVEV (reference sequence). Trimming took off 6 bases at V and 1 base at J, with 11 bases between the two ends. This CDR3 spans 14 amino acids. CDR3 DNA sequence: TGTGCCAGCAGGGAAATTACAGGCACAGATACGCAGTATTTT. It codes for CASREITGTDTQYF.

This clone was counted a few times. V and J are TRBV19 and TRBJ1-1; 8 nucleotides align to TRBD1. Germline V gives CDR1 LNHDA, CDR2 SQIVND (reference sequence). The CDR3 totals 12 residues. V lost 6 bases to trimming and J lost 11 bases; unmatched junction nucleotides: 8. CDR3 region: CASSFLYRGAFF. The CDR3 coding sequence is TGTGCCAGTAGCTTCCTATACAGGGGGGCTTTCTTT.

This chain's CDR3 is CASSRDRSPNEQYF. The CDR3 bases are TGCGCCAGCAGCCGGGACCGGTCCCCCAACGAGCAGTACTTC. V gene TRBV5-1 combines with J gene TRBJ2-7; D might be TRBD1 or TRBD2, each matching 5 bases. The V gene lost 4 bases and the J gene lost 5 bases, with 16 bases spanning the gap. The CDR3 has 14 amino acids. Germline values: CDR1 SGHRS, CDR2 YFSETQ.

The CDR3 region has the DNA TGTGCCAGCAGTTTGACCGCAGGGGGCTCTCGAACTGAAGCTTTCTTT. Translating it yields CASSLTAGGSRTEAFF. The rearrangement links TRBV5-6 to TRBJ1-1; 8 bases match TRBD1. CDR3 length equals 16 residues. V lost 5 bases to trimming and J lost 5 bases; unmatched junction nucleotides: 14. The germline gives CDR1 SGHDT, CDR2 YYEEEE.

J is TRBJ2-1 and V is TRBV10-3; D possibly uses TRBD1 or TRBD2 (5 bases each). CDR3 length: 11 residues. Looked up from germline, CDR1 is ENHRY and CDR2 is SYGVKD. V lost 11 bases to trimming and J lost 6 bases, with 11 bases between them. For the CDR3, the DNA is TGTGCCGTGGGACGCACCAATGAGCAGTTCTTC. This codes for CAVGRTNEQFF.

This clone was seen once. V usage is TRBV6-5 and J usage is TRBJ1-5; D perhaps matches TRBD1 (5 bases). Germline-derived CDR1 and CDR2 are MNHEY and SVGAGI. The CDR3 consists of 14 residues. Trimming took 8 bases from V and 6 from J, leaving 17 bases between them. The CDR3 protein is CASGPPGESQPQHF. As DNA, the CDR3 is TGTGCCAGCGGCCCTCCGGGGGAAAGTCAGCCCCAGCATTTT.

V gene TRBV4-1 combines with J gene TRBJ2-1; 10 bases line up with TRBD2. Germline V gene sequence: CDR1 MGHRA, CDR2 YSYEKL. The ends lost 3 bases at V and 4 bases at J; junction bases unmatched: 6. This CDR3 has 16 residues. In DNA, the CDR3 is TGCGCCAGCAGCCACCTTTCTAGCGGGAGTTACAATGAGCAGTTCTTC. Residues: CASSHLSSGSYNEQFF.

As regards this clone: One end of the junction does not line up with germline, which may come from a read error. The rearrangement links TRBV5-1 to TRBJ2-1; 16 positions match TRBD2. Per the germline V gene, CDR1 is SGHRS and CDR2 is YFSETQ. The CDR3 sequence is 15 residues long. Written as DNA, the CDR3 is TGCGCCAGCAGCCCGGACCCGGGACTAGCGGGAGGGCCAGTCTTC. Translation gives CASSPDPGLAGGPVF.

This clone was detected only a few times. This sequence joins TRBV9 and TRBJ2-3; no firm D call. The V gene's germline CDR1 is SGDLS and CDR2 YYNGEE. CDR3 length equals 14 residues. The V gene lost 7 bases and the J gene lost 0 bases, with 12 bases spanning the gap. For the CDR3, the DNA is TGTGCCAGCGCTCCTGGGGAAAGCACAGATACGCAGTATTTT. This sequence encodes CASAPGESTDTQYF.

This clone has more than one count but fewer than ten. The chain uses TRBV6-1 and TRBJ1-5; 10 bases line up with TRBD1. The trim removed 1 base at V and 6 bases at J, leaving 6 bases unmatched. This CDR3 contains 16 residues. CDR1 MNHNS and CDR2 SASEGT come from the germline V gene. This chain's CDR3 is CASSEGTGGRGQPQHF. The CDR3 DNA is TGTGCCAGCAGTGAAGGGACAGGGGGGCGAGGTCAGCCCCAGCATTTT.

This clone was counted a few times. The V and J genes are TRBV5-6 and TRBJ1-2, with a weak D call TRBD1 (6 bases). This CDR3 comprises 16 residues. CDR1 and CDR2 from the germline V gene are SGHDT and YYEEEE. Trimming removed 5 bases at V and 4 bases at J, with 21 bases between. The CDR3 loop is CASSPGVSGGGYGYTF. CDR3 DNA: TGTGCCAGCAGTCCTGGAGTTTCTGGGGGCGGCTATGGCTACACCTTC.

CDR3 sequence reads: CASPKRDRANEQYF. Written as DNA, the CDR3 is TGTGCCAGCCCTAAGCGGGACAGGGCAAACGAGCAGTACTTC. The chain couples TRBV27 to TRBJ2-7; 9 bases align to TRBD1. Germline CDR1 reads MNHEY; CDR2 reads SMNVEV (reference sequence). This CDR3 contains 14 residues. V was clipped by 8 bases and J by 5 bases; unmatched bases: 10.

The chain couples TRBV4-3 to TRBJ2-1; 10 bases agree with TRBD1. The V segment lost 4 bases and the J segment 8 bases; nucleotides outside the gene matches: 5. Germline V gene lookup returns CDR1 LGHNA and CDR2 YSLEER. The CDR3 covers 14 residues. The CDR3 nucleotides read TGCGCCAGCAGCCTTGGGGACAGGGGCGATGAGCAGTTCTTC. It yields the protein CASSLGDRGDEQFF.

CDR3 residues: CASSLHPGEAPGNTIYF. The DNA for the CDR3 is TGTGCCAGCAGCCTACATCCGGGGGAGGCCCCTGGAAACACCATATATTTT. J is TRBJ1-3 and V is TRBV5-8, with D tentatively TRBD1 (5 bases). Looked up from germline, CDR1 is SGHTS and CDR2 is YDEGEE. Trimming stripped 4 bases from V and 2 bases from J, with 19 bases between. The CDR3 extends over 17 amino acids.

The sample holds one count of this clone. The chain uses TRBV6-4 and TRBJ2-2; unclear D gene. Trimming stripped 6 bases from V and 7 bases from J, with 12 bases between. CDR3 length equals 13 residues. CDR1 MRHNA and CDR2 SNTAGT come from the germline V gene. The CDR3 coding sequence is TGTGCCAGCAGCCCCGACATCAACGGGGAGCTGTTTTTT. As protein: CASSPDINGELFF.

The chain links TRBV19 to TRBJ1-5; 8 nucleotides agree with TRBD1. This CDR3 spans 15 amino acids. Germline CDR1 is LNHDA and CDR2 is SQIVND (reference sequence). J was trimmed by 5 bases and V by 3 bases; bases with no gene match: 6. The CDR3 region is CASSILGQGDQPQHF. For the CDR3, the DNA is TGTGCCAGTAGTATTCTCGGACAGGGAGATCAGCCCCAGCATTTT.

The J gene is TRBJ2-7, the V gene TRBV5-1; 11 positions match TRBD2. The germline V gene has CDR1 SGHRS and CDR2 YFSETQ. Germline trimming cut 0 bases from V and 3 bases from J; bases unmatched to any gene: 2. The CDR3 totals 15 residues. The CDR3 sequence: CASSLATSGVYEQYF. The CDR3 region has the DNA TGCGCCAGCAGCTTGGCGACTAGCGGGGTCTACGAGCAGTACTTC. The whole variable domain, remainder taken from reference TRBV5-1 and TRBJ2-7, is KAGVTQTPRYLIKTRGQQVTLSCSPISGHRSVSWYQQTPGQGLQFLFEYFSETQRNKGNFPGRFSGRQFSNSRSEMNVSTLELGDSALYLCASSLATSGVYEQYFGPGTRLTVT.